This is a list of T cell receptor beta chains from one sample in a study of blood T cell repertoires in COVID-19. Sequencing used immunoSEQ multiplex PCR; TCRdb keeps in-frame clones, though not all of them. The sample has a few hundred thousand clones, about 90% seen once. Sequenced sample: peripheral blood. The receptor set was obtained from a woman in her fifties or sixties who had recovered from COVID-19. CDR3s include the opening cysteine and the closing phenylalanine or tryptophan. Each record gives: CDR3 protein, CDR3 DNA, J gene, D gene, V gene, clone size. A D gene is named only where the DNA matches it firmly. Some rows have no size entry. The others give once, few or many, or a class for an expanded clone.

CASSLTENQPQHF	TGTGCCAGCAGTTTAACGGAGAATCAGCCCCAGCATTTT	TRBJ1-5	-	TRBV12-3/TRBV12-4	once
CAWSVRGWDQPQHF	TGTGCCTGGAGTGTAAGGGGTTGGGATCAGCCCCAGCATTTT	TRBJ1-5	-	TRBV30	once
CSVSIGGNSPLHF	TGCAGCGTTTCAATCGGGGGTAATTCACCCCTCCACTTT	TRBJ1-6	-	TRBV29-1	-
CASSLDSRGAFYGYTF	TGTGCCAGCAGCTTAGATTCCAGGGGGGCATTCTATGGCTACACCTTC	TRBJ1-2	TRBD1	TRBV7-9	-
CASSRLLAVSLAGELFF	TGTGCCAGCTCACGACTCCTAGCGGTGAGCTTGGCCGGGGAGCTGTTTTTT	TRBJ2-2	TRBD2	TRBV18	-
CAWNSVTTNSPLHF	TGTGCCTGGAACAGTGTAACAACTAATTCACCCCTCCACTTT	TRBJ1-6	-	TRBV30	-
CASSKNGADEQYF	TGTGCCAGCAGCAAAAACGGTGCGGACGAGCAGTACTTC	TRBJ2-7	-	TRBV21-1	-
CASSSRRDGNGYTF	TGTGCCAGCAGTTCCCGCAGGGATGGCAACGGCTACACCTTC	TRBJ1-2	-	TRBV6-2/TRBV6-3	-
CASTGPRKQGVCTDTQYF	TGTGCCAGCACCGGACCCCGAAAACAGGGGGTCTGTACAGATACGCAGTATTTT	TRBJ2-3	-	TRBV21-1	-
CASTPPRGEQYF	TGTGCCAGCACCCCGCCTCGAGGCGAGCAGTACTTC	TRBJ2-7	-	TRBV28	-
CASSLRGGTEAFF	TGCGCCAGCAGCTTGCGGGGGGGCACTGAAGCTTTCTTT	TRBJ1-1	-	TRBV5-1	-
CASSSEDSGTDNEQFF	TGTGCCAGCAGTTCGGAGGACTCCGGGACTGACAATGAGCAGTTCTTC	TRBJ2-1	-	TRBV28	-
CASSTPGVGAEAFF	TGTGCCAGCAGCACCCCGGGGGTGGGAGCTGAAGCTTTCTTT	TRBJ1-1	-	TRBV7-9	-
CASSKSGQGNQPQHF	TGTGCCAGCAGTAAGTCGGGACAGGGCAATCAGCCCCAGCATTTT	TRBJ1-5	TRBD1	TRBV6-5	few
CASSQPGQGANTEAFF	TGTGCCAGCAGCCAACCAGGACAGGGAGCGAACACTGAAGCTTTCTTT	TRBJ1-1	TRBD1	TRBV3-1/TRBV3-2	-
CASSHAGQGTNIQYF	TGTGCCAGCAGTCATGCAGGACAGGGGACGAACATTCAGTACTTC	TRBJ2-4	TRBD1	TRBV6-5	-
CASSLSGEGQPQHF	TGTGCCAGCAGTTTATCAGGGGAGGGCCAGCCCCAGCATTTT	TRBJ1-5	-	TRBV27	-
CASRRRSGDNIQYF	TGTGCCAGCAGACGTCGTAGCGGAGACAACATTCAGTACTTC	TRBJ2-4	-	TRBV7-2	-
CASSFSAGGPETQYF	TGTGCCAGCAGCTTTTCGGCGGGAGGGCCGGAGACCCAGTACTTC	TRBJ2-5	TRBD2	TRBV7-6	-
CASSLYTGNEKLFF	TGTGCCAGCAGTTTATACACGGGTAATGAAAAACTGTTTTTT	TRBJ1-4	-	TRBV28	-
CASSQGVRGAGDTQYF	TGTGCCAGCAGCCAAGGAGTTCGGGGAGCGGGAGATACGCAGTATTTT	TRBJ2-3	-	TRBV4-2	-
CASSSTGRLNTEAFF	TGCGCCAGCAGCTCGACAGGGAGGTTGAACACTGAAGCTTTCTTT	TRBJ1-1	TRBD1	TRBV5-1	once
CASSIGAGRTGEQYF	TGTGCCAGTAGTATTGGGGCGGGACGAACAGGCGAGCAGTACTTC	TRBJ2-7	-	TRBV19	-
CASSPASQTQYF	TGTGCCAGCAGCCCCGCAAGCCAGACCCAGTACTTC	TRBJ2-5	-	TRBV5-6	-
CASSIEAGALTYEQYF	TGTGCCAGCAGTATAGAGGCAGGGGCCCTTACCTACGAGCAGTACTTC	TRBJ2-7	-	TRBV13	-
CASSQLRGEAGANVLTF	TGTGCCAGCAGCCAGTTACGGGGGGAAGCTGGGGCCAACGTCCTGACTTTC	TRBJ2-6	TRBD2	TRBV3-1/TRBV3-2	-
CAWSMSGIYGYTF	TGTGCCTGGAGTATGTCCGGGATCTATGGCTACACCTTC	TRBJ1-2	-	TRBV30	-
CASSQNRDLQSEKLFF	TGTGCCAGCAGCCAAAACCGGGACTTGCAAAGCGAAAAACTGTTTTTT	TRBJ1-4	-	TRBV5-4	-
CSVWTSGVYEQYF	TGCAGCGTGTGGACTAGCGGGGTCTACGAGCAGTACTTC	TRBJ2-7	TRBD2	TRBV29-1	once